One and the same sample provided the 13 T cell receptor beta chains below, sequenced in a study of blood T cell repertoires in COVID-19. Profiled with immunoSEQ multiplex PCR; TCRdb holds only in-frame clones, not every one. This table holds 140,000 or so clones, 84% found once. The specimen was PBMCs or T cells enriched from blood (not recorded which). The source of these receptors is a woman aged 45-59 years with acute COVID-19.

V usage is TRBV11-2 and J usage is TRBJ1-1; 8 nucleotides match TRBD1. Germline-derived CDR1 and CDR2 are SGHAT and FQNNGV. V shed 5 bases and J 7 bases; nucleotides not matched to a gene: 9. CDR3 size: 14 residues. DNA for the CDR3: TGTGCCAGCAGCCGCGAAGGGACAGGATTTGAAGCTTTCTTT. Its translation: CASSREGTGFEAFF.

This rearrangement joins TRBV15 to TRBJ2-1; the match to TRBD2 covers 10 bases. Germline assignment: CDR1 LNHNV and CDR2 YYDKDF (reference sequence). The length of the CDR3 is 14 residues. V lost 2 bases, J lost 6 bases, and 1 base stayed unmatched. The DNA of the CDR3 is TGTGCCACCAGCAGACTAGCGGGAGTCAATGAGCAGTTCTTC. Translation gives CATSRLAGVNEQFF. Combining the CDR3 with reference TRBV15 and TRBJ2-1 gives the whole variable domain DAMVIQNPRYQVTQFGKPVTLSCSQTLNHNVMYWYQQKSSQAPKLLFHYYDKDFNNEADTPDNFQSRRPNTSFCFLDIRSPGLGDTAMYLCATSRLAGVNEQFFGPGTRLTVL.

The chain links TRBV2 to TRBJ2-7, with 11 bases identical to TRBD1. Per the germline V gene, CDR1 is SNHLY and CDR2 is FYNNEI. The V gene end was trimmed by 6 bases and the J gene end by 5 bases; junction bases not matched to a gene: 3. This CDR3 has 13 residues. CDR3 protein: CASRRTGGDEQYF. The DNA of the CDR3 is TGTGCCAGCAGACGGACAGGGGGCGACGAGCAGTACTTC.

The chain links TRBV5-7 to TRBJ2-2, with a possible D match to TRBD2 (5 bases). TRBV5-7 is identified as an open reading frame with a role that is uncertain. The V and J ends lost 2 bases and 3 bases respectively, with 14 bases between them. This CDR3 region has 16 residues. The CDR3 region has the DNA TGTGCCAGCAGCTTCTCCGAACGGGATTACACCGGGGAGCTGTTTTTT. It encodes CASSFSERDYTGELFF.

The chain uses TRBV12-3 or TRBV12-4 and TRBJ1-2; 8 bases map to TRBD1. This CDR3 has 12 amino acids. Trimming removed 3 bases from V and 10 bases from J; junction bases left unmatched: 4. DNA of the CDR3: TGTGCCAGCAGTTTTTCAGGGGGCGCCTACACCTTC. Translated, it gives CASSFSGGAYTF.

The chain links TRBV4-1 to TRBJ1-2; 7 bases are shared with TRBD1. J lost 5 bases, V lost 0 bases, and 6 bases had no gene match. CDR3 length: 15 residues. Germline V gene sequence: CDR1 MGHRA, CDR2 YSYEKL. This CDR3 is CASSQDMDRQYGYTF. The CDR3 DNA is TGCGCCAGCAGCCAAGACATGGACAGGCAATATGGCTACACCTTC.

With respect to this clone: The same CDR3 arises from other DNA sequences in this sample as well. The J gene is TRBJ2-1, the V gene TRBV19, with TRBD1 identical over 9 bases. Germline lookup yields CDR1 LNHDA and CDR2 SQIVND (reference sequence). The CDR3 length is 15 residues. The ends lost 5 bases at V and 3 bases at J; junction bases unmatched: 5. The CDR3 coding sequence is TGTGCCAGTAGTCCAAGGACAGGGGTCTACAATGAGCAGTTCTTC. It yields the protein CASSPRTGVYNEQFF.

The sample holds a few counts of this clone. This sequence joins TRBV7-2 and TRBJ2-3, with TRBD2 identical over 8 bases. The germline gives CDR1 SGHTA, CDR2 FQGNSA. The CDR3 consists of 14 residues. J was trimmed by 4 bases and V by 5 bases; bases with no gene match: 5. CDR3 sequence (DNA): TGTGCCAGCAGCCCAGGACTAGCCGCAGATACGCAGTATTTT. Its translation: CASSPGLAADTQYF. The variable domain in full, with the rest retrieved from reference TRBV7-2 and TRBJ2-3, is GAGVSQSPSNKVTEKGKDVELRCDPISGHTALYWYRQSLGQGLEFLIYFQGNSAPDKSGLPSDRFSAERTGGSVSTLTIQRTQQEDSAVYLCASSPGLAADTQYFGPGTRLTVL.

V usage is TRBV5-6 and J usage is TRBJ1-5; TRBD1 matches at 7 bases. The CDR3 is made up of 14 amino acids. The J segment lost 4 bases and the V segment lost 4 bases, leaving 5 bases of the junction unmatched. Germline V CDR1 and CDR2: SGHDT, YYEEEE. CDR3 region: CASSARDSNQPQHF. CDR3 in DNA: TGTGCCAGCAGCGCCCGGGACAGTAATCAGCCCCAGCATTTT.

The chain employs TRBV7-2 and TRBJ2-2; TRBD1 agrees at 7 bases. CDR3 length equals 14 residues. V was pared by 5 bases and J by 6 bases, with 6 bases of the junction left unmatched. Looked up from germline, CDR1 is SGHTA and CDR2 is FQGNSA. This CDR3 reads CASSPDGTAGELFF. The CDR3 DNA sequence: TGTGCCAGCAGCCCCGACGGGACAGCCGGGGAGCTGTTTTTT. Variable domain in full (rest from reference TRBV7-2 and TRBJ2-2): GAGVSQSPSNKVTEKGKDVELRCDPISGHTALYWYRQSLGQGLEFLIYFQGNSAPDKSGLPSDRFSAERTGGSVSTLTIQRTQQEDSAVYLCASSPDGTAGELFFGEGSRLTVL.

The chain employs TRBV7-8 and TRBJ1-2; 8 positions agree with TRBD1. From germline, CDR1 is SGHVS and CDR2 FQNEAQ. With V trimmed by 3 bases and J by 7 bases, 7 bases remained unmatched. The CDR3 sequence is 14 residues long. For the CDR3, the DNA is TGTGCCAGCAGCTTTGGACAGGGTGAAGGTGGCTACACCTTC. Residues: CASSFGQGEGGYTF.

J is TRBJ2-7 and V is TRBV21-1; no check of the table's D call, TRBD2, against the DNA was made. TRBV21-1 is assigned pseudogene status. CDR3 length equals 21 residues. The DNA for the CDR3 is TGTGCCAGCTGCCTGGGGGTTCCATTGGAGGGGCGACAGATGTTTAGCTCCGAGCAGTACTTC. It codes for CASCLGVPLEGRQMFSSEQYF.

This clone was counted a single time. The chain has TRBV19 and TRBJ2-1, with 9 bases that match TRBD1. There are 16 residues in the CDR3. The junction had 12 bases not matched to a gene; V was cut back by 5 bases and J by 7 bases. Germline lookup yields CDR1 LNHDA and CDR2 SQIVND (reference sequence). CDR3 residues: CASSPTGTGPKNEQFF. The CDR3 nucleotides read TGTGCCAGTAGTCCTACAGGGACAGGGCCAAAGAATGAGCAGTTCTTC.